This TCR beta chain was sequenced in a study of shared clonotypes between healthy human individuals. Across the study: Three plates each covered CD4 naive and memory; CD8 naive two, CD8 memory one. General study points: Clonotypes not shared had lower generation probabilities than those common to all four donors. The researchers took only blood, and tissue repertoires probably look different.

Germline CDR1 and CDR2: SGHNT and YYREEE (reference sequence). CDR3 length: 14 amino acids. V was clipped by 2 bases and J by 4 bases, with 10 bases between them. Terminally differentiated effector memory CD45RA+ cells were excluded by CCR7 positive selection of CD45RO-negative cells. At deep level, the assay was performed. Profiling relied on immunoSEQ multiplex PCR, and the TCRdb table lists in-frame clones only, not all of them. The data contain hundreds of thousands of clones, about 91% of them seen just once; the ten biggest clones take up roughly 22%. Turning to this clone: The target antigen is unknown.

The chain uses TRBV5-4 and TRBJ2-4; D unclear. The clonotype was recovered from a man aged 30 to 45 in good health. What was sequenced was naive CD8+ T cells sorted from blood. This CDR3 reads CASSFSDSKNIQYF. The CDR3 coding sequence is TGTGCCAGCAGCTTCAGTGACTCGAAAAACATTCAGTACTTC.